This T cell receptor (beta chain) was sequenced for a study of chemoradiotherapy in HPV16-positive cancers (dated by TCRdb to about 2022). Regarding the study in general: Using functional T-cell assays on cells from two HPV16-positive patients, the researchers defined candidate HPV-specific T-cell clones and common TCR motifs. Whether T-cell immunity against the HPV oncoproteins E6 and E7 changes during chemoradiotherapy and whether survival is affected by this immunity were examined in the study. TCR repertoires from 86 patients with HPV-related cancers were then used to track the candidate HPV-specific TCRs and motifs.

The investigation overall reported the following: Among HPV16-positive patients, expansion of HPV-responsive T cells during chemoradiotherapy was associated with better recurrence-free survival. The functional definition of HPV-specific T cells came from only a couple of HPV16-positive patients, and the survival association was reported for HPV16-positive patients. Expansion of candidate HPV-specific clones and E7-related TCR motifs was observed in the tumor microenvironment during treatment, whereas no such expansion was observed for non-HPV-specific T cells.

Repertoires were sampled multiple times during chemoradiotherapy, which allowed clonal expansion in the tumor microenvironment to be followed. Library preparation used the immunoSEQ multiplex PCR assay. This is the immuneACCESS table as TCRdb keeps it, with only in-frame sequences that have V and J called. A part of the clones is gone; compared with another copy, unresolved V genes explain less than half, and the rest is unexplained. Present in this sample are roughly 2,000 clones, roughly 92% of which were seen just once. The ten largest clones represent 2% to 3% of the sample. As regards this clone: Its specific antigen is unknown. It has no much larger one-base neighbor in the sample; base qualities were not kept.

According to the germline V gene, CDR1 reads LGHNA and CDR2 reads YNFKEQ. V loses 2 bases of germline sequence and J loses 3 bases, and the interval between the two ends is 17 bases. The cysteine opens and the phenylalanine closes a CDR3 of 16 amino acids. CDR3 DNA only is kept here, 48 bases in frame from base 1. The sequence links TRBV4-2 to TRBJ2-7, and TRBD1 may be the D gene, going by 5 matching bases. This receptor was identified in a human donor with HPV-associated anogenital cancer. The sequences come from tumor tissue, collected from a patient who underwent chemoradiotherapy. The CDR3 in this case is CASSQSLGHQFYEQYF. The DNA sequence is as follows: TGTGCCAGCAGCCAAAGCCTCGGACATCAGTTCTACGAGCAGTACTTC.